Listed here are 15 T cell receptor beta chains from one sample, sequenced in a study of T cells in Graves' hyperthyroidism and ophthalmopathy. Amplified regions were TCR beta CDR3 sequences from RNA transcripts. In the first-round RT-PCR of the TCR CDR3, the HTBI primer set was used. TCRdb redid the calling of the multiplex PCR reads with MiXCR, one entry per CDR3 protein. The sample lists hundreds of thousands of distinct CDR3 sequences; 11% to 15% were seen once. Specimen: blood. The receptors stem from a young woman with Graves' hyperthyroidism.

V is TRBV12-3 or TRBV12-4 and J is TRBJ1-6; 7 positions agree with TRBD1. The V and J ends lost 3 bases and 6 bases, in that order; junction bases with no gene match: 2. There are 14 residues in the CDR3. In nucleotides, the CDR3 is TGTGCCAGCAGTTTGGGACAGATTAATTCACCCCTCCACTTT. It yields the protein CASSLGQINSPLHF.

This clonotype was picked up many times. This chain joins TRBV11-2 and TRBJ2-3, with TRBD1 identical over 10 bases. CDR3 length: 16 amino acids. V was pared by 4 bases and J by 5 bases, with 9 bases of the junction left unmatched. From germline, CDR1 is SGHAT and CDR2 FQNNGV. Here the CDR3 DNA reads TGTGCCAGCAGCTCGTGGGACAGGGGAATCAGAGATACGCAGTATTTT. Encoded protein: CASSSWDRGIRDTQYF.

The chain couples TRBV28 to TRBJ1-4; D may be TRBD1 (5 bases). CDR1 is MDHEN and CDR2 is SYDVKM in the germline V gene. V was cut by 3 bases and J by 3 bases, with 14 bases left in between. This CDR3 contains 16 residues. The CDR3 DNA is TGTGCCAGCAGTTTGTTTTTGGGGACGGCTAATGAAAAACTGTTTTTT. Its protein product is CASSLFLGTANEKLFF.

Comments on this clonotype: This clone may be a read error of a much larger clone one base away. The V and J genes are TRBV20-1 and TRBJ1-6; D is possibly TRBD1 (5 bases). This CDR3 comprises 15 residues. V was shortened by 3 bases and J by 8 bases, with 17 bases between the two germline ends. CDR1 is DFQATT, CDR2 SNEGSKA, per germline (reference sequence). The CDR3 sequence: CSASRRIGAHSPLHF. CDR3 nucleotide sequence: TGCAGTGCTAGTCGAAGGATAGGGGCACATTCACCCCTCCACTTT.

This clonotype showed up many times. The rearrangement joins TRBV2 to TRBJ2-7, with 7 bases that match TRBD2. Germline V gene data show CDR1 as SNHLY and CDR2 as FYNNEI. After removal of 2 bases from V and 2 bases from J, the junction contained 6 bases not matched to a gene. This CDR3 has 15 amino acids. The CDR3: CASSELASGAYEQYF. The CDR3 DNA follows: TGTGCCAGCAGTGAACTGGCTAGCGGTGCCTACGAGCAGTACTTC.

This clonotype was counted only a few times. The gene calls are TRBV3-1 and TRBJ2-7, with a weak D call TRBD2 (5 bases). The CDR3 runs to 16 residues. CDR1 is LGHDT, CDR2 YNNKEL, per germline (reference sequence). Trimming shortened V by 1 base and J by 7 bases, and 20 bases separated the two germline ends. This chain's CDR3 is CASSQGFLRREWEQYF. Here the CDR3 DNA reads TGTGCCAGCAGCCAAGGATTCTTGCGACGGGAATGGGAGCAGTACTTC.

There are a few counts of this clonotype. The J gene is TRBJ2-2, the V gene TRBV5-5; 8 nucleotides line up with TRBD2. The CDR3 contains 19 residues. Germline V gene sequence: CDR1 SGHKS, CDR2 YYEKEE (reference sequence). V gave up 0 bases and J gave up 6 bases; unmatched junction bases: 16. CDR3 coding DNA: TGTGCCAGCAGCTTGGCCGGGGTAGGACGGGAGGGCCTCGCCGGGGAGCTGTTTTTT. It codes for CASSLAGVGREGLAGELFF.

This clonotype occurred many times. The V and J genes are TRBV6-1 and TRBJ1-5; maybe TRBD1 (6 bases). V lost 5 bases to trimming and J lost 2 bases, with 10 bases between them. The CDR3 is 14 amino acids. Germline-derived CDR1 and CDR2 are MNHNS and SASEGT. The CDR3 DNA follows: TGTGCCAGCAGTCCCGACAGGCGCAATCAGCCCCAGCATTTT. This translates into CASSPDRRNQPQHF.

This clonotype was counted at least ten times. The CDR3 nucleotides are TGTGCCAGCAGTTACTCTTACGGGGAGCAAGAGACCCAGTACTTC. It encodes CASSYSYGEQETQYF. This rearrangement joins TRBV6-5 to TRBJ2-5, with D tentatively TRBD2 (5 bases). Germline values: CDR1 MNHEY, CDR2 SVGAGI. There are 15 residues in the CDR3. Between the trimmed V and J ends, which lost 0 bases and 2 bases, there was a span of 10 bases.

This clonotype has at least ten counts. This chain links TRBV18 with TRBJ2-2, with TRBD2 matching 7 bases. Germline CDR1 reads KGHSH; CDR2 reads LQKENI. The CDR3 spans 13 residues. After removal of 6 bases from V and 6 bases from J, the junction contained 4 bases not matched to a gene. The CDR3 protein is CASSAAGAGELFF. CDR3 bases: TGTGCCAGCTCTGCCGCGGGGGCCGGGGAGCTGTTTTTT.

In its sample, this clonotype was seen many times. The chain links TRBV7-3 to TRBJ2-2; 8 bases are a match to TRBD1. Germline V gene lookup returns CDR1 SGHTA and CDR2 FQGTGA. Trimming took 5 bases from V and 1 from J; bases not matched to a gene: 3. The CDR3 contains 15 residues. CDR3 residues: CASSLGQVNTGELFF. The DNA of the CDR3 is TGTGCCAGCAGCCTGGGACAGGTGAACACCGGGGAGCTGTTTTTT.

This clonotype was recorded at least ten times. The chain is built from TRBV6-5 and TRBJ2-3; 8 bases align to TRBD1. The CDR3 is made up of 15 amino acids. The J segment lost 2 bases and the V segment lost 0 bases, leaving 1 base of the junction unmatched. The germline V gene has CDR1 MNHEY and CDR2 SVGAGI. For the CDR3, the DNA is TGTGCCAGCAGTTACTCGGACAGGGACACAGATACGCAGTATTTT. Translated, it gives CASSYSDRDTDTQYF.

The sample holds many counts of this clonotype. The rearrangement uses TRBV20-1 and TRBJ2-7, with D possibly TRBD1 on 7 matching bases. The CDR3 sequence is 14 residues long. V dropped 6 bases and J dropped 2 bases, with 17 bases sitting between them. The germline V gene has CDR1 DFQATT and CDR2 SNEGSKA (reference sequence). The CDR3 DNA is TGCAGTGCCACACGGGGGACAGAGCCCTACGAGCAGTACTTC. Encoded protein: CSATRGTEPYEQYF.

The rearrangement joins TRBV3-1 to TRBJ2-5, with 8 bases fitting TRBD1. Germline CDR1 LGHDT, CDR2 YNNKEL (reference sequence). V lost 3 bases to trimming and J lost 3 bases; unmatched junction nucleotides: 0. This CDR3 region has 13 residues. The CDR3 spells CASSQTGEETQYF. CDR3 DNA: TGTGCCAGCAGCCAGACAGGGGAAGAGACCCAGTACTTC.

The chain is built from TRBV29-1 and TRBJ1-1; D is unclear. The V end was cut by 0 bases, the J end by 7 bases, with 12 bases between. The germline V gene encodes CDR1 SQVTM and CDR2 ANQGSEA. CDR3 length equals 13 residues. The CDR3 DNA is TGCAGCGTTGAAGAAAATCCCGGTTTTGAAGCTTTCTTT. This encodes CSVEENPGFEAFF.